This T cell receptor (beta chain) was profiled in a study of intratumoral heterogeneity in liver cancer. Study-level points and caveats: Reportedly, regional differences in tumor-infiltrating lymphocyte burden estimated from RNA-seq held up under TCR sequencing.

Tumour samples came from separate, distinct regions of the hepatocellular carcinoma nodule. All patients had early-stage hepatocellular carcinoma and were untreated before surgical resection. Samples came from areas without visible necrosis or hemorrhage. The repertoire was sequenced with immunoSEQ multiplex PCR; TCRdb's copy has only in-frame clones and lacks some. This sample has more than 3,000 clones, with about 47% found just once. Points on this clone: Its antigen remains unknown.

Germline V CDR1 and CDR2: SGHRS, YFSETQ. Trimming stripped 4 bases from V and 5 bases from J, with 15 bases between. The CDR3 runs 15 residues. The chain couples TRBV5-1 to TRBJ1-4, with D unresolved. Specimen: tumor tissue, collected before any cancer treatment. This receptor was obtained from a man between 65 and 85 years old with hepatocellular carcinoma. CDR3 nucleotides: TGCGCCAGCAGCCCCCGCCCCAGTCTCAATGAAAAACTGTTTTTT. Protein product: CASSPRPSLNEKLFF.